The clone carrying this TCR beta chain showed up just a few times. What it recognizes is unknown. The entry originates in a study of T-cell memory formation after mild COVID-19. For the study at large: TCR clusters largely stayed donor specific. Findings and limits, study-wide: The CD4+ clones that contracted clustered mainly within CM and EM, and the CD8+ clones concentrated in EMRA. Day 15 to 85 contracting clones showed balanced CD4/CD8; later expanders leaned CD4+.

The germline CDR1 and CDR2 sequences are DFQATT and SNEGSKA (reference sequence). V was pared by 6 bases and J by 0 bases, with 9 bases between. The CDR3 loop spans 13 amino acids. MiXCR was run by TCRdb on the 5' RACE reads, yielding one entry per CDR3 protein. The sample lists hundreds of thousands of distinct CDR3 sequences; about 15% were seen once. V usage is TRBV20-1 and J usage is TRBJ1-3; no firm D call. Specimen: PBMCs or a T cell subset sorted from them (not recorded which). The TCR sequence derives from a man aged 18 to 30 who had mild COVID-19 (a few samples of this study predate the infection). Cell type and time point are not known. The CDR3 loop is CSARQGSGNTIYF. The CDR3 region has the DNA TGCAGTGCGAGACAAGGCTCTGGAAACACCATATATTTT.